This TCR beta chain appears in the sequencing data of a study of shared clonotypes between healthy human individuals (dated by TCRdb to the early 2020s). For the wider study: Two women and a few men aged 18 to 49 years were included in the cohort. Per donor, three plates each were used for CD4 naive and CD4 memory, two for CD8 naive, and one for CD8 memory. To increase sequencing depth and limit assay-specific biases, different laboratories used diverse techniques to prepare libraries and sequence TCR repertoires. Leukapheresis yielded between about 0.85 and 9.5 billion PBMCs per donor. To estimate repertoire size and how much clonotype sharing occurs between individuals, the study deeply sequenced the blood TCR repertoires of several healthy adults. General conclusions and limits of the study: Naive subsets generally had larger estimated clonotype richness than memory subsets. Sampling was restricted to blood, and TCR repertoires in tissue are likely to differ from TCR repertoires in blood. Because the study included a small number of donors, the genetic and exposure-history diversity represented was limited. Pairwise subsampling indicated that sequencing depth was expected to affect the degree of clonotype sharing among donors. Even with the large sequencing depth, rarefaction of the sorted-subset datasets indicated that sequencing was incomplete. Sharing across a few donors was observed for around 5% of naive CD4, over 3% of naive CD8, roughly 2.3% of memory CD4, and roughly 0.43% of memory CD8 clonotypes. Clonotypes shared by all four sorted-subset donors showed higher generation probabilities than non-shared clonotypes.

Concerning this clone: Its antigen specificity is not known. No much larger clone is present one base from it, and per-base qualities are unavailable.

Including cysteine and phenylalanine, the CDR3 has 16 amino acids. Only the CDR3 DNA stays, 48 bases, in frame from base 1. V and J are trimmed by 5 bases and 2 bases, and the gene matches miss 8 bases of the junction. CDR1 and CDR2, looked up from the germline V gene, are SGHTA and FQGNSA. TCR CDR3 regions were amplified from genomic DNA by multiplex PCR using the deep immunoSEQ assay. Extracted genomic DNA from each cell subset was spread evenly across all wells of several immunoSEQ 96-well plates, with each plate serving as a replicate. For sorted subsets, each replicate PCR was loaded with roughly 190 ng genomic DNA, equivalent to some 27,000 T cell genomes. Purified libraries were measured with a Qubit 3.0 fluorometer, size-checked on a Bioanalyzer 2100, and measured again with the KAPA Library Quantification kit. Every immunoSEQ 96-well plate was sequenced on a dedicated single-read 150-cycle Illumina NextSeq 550 flow cell. The published analysis was carried out like this. The immunoSEQ output contained only junctional sequences without quality scores, so filtering could not match that applied to full-length reads. To assign V/J genes and CDR3, sequences were annotated against IMGT germline references using PyIR, a Python wrapper for IgBLAST v1.9. Reads were filtered out if the reads had weak V/J assignments (E-value above 1e-6), no CDR3, stop codons, out-of-frame junctions, or ambiguous translated residues. V3J clonotypes were defined by identical inferred V gene, J gene, and CDR3 amino acid sequence. Percentage overlap between repertoires was computed as shared unique clonotypes divided by the size of the smaller repertoire. Richness of each repertoire was evaluated using RTK rarefaction, the Chao1 estimator, and Recon v2.1 estimates of unobserved clonotypes. Generation probabilities for all TCRbeta clonotypes obtained by the gDNA method from several donors were computed using OLGA. Not all clones reach the TCRdb copy of this immuneACCESS table, which keeps in-frame sequences only. Checked studies attribute under half of the gap to unresolved V genes and leave the rest unexplained. The V and J calls and clone size were taken over from that table, and D and trimming were inferred from the DNA. This sample is represented by approximately 2,200,000 clones; roughly 91% of them were singletons. The biggest ten clones account for over 1.5% of the sample.

For the CD8 naive samples, CD45RO-negative cells were positively selected for CCR7, yielding a CD45RA+CCR7+ population from which TemRA cells were excluded. Healthy HIV-negative adults with no recently reported acute infections or vaccinations were included as donors. Every donor was a Caucasian adult living in Nashville, Tennessee, USA. Blood was obtained by leukapheresis, after which PBMCs were separated by Ficoll-Histopaque density gradient centrifugation and cryopreserved in liquid nitrogen vapor phase. Purity and quantity of every magnetically sorted T cell population were checked by analytical flow cytometry. Genomic DNA was isolated from each sorted fraction and quantified by UV absorbance on a Nanodrop 2000c.

Sequenced material: naive CD8+ T cells from PBMCs. Taken with the paper, the label for cell subset or site translates to: CD45RA+CCR7+. In this chain, TRBV7-2 is recombined with TRBJ2-7; 11 central bases correspond to TRBD2. The clonotype was recovered from a young man in good health. Some clones in this sample may be carry-over from other donors' samples. The CDR3 region reads CASSVTSGSDAYEQYF. The nucleotide sequence reads as follows: TGTGCCAGCAGCGTCACTAGCGGGAGTGACGCCTACGAGCAGTACTTC. This CDR3, with the reference TRBV7-2 and TRBJ2-7 proteins standing in past its ends, gives the full variable domain GAGVSQSPSNKVTEKGKDVELRCDPISGHTALYWYRQSLGQGLEFLIYFQGNSAPDKSGLPSDRFSAERTGGSVSTLTIQRTQQEDSAVYLCASSVTSGSDAYEQYFGPGTRLTVT.